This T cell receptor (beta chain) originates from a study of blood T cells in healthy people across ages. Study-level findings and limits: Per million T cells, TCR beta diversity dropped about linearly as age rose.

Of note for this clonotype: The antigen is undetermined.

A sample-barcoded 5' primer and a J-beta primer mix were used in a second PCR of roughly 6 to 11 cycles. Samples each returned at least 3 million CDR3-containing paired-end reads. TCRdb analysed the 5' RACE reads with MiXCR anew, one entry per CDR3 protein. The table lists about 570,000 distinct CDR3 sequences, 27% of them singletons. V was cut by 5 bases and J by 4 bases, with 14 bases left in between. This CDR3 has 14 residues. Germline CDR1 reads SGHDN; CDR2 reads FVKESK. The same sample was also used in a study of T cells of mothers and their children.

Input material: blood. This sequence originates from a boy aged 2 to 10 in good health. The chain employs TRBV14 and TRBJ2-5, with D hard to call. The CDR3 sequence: CASSAGPLAETQYF. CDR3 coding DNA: TGTGCCAGCAGCGCCGGTCCACTGGCAGAGACCCAGTACTTC.